The present TCR beta chain was sequenced within a study of OX40 agonist ivuxolimab in advanced cancers. Study overall: Patients receiving dose escalation had hepatocellular carcinoma, melanoma, renal cell or head and neck cancer. Subjects had a mean age of about 65 years, with a range of about 23 to 79; around 80% were male.

TCRdb's table, derived via immunoSEQ multiplex PCR, lists solely in-frame clones and lacks some. The table has around 79,000 clones, more than 90% seen once. Per germline, CDR1 LNHDA and CDR2 SQIVND (reference sequence). The CDR3 is made up of 15 amino acids. Trimming pared 3 bases from V and 1 base from J, leaving 13 bases between. Sampling of blood occurred at baseline, cycle 4 day 1, and cycle 7 day 1. V usage is TRBV19 and J usage is TRBJ2-7, with D perhaps TRBD1 (6 bases). This TCR was sampled from an adult with an advanced solid tumor such as melanoma, head and neck, liver or kidney cancer. Sequenced here: CD4+ or CD8+ T cells sorted from blood, sampled in a trial of the OX40 agonist ivuxolimab. The CDR3 DNA reads TGTGCCAGTAGTATGCATCAGGGGACGTCCTACGAGCAGTACTTC. It translates to CASSMHQGTSYEQYF.